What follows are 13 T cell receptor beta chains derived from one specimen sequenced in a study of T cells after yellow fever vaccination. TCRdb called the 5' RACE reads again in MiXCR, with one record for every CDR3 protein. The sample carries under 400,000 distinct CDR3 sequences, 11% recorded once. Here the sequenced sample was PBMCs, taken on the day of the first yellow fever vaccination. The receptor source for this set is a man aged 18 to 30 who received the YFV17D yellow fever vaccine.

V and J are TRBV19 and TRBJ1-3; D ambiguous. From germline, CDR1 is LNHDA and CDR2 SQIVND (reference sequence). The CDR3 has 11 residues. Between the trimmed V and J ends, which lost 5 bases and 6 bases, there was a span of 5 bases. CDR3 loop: CASSLVNTIYF. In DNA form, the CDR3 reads TGTGCCAGTAGTTTGGTAAACACCATATATTTT.

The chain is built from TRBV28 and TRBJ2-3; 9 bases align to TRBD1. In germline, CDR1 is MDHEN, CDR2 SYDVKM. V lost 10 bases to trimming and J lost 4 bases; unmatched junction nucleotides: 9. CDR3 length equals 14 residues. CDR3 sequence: CAIKRDRVSDTQYF. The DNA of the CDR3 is TGTGCCATCAAGCGGGACAGGGTATCAGATACGCAGTATTTT.

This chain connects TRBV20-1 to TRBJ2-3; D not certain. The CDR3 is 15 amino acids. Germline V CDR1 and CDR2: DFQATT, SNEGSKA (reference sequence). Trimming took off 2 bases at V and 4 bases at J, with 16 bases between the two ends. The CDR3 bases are TGCAGTGCTAGAATGACCTTTGGAGTCCCAGATACGCAGTATTTT. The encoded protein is CSARMTFGVPDTQYF.

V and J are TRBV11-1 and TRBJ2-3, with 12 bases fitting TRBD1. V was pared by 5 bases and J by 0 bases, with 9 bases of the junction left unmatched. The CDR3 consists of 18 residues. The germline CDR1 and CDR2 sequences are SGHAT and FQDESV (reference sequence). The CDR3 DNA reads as TGTGCCAGCAGCCCTACGCCGGGACAGGGGGCTAGCACAGATACGCAGTATTTT. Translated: CASSPTPGQGASTDTQYF.

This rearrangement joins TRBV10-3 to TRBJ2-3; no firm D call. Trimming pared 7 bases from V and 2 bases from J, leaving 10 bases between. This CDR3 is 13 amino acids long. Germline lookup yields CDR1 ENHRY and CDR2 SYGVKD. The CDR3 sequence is CAINGEPTDTQYF. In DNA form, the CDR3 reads TGTGCCATCAATGGTGAGCCCACAGATACGCAGTATTTT.

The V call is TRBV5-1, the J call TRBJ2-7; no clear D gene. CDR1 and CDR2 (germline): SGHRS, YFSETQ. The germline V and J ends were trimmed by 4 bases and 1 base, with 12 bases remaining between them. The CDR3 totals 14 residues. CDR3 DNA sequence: TGCGCCAGCAGCCCTGGCTGGGGATCCTACGAGCAGTACGTC. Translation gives CASSPGWGSYEQYV.

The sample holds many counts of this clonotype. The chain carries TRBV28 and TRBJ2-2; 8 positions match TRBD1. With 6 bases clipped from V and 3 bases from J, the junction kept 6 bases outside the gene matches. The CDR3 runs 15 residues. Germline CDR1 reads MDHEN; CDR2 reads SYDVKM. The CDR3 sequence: CASRLTGGYTGELFF. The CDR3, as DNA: TGTGCCAGCAGGCTTACAGGGGGATACACCGGGGAGCTGTTTTTT.

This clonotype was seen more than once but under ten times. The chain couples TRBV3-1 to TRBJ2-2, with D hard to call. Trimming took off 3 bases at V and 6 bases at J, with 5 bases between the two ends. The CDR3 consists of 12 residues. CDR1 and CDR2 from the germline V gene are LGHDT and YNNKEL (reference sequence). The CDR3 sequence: CASSHPAGELFF. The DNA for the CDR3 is TGTGCCAGCAGCCACCCGGCCGGGGAGCTGTTTTTT.

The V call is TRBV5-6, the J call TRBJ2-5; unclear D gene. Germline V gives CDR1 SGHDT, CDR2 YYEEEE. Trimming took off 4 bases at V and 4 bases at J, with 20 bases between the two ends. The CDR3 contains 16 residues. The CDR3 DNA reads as TGTGCCAGCAGCCCCCCCTCAGGTAGTTGGGCAGAGACCCAGTACTTC. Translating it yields CASSPPSGSWAETQYF.

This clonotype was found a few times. The CDR3: CATATPWGNQPQHF. CDR3 nucleotide sequence: TGTGCCACCGCGACCCCTTGGGGCAATCAGCCCCAGCATTTT. The chain couples TRBV6-1 to TRBJ1-5; D gene uncertain. The CDR3 has 14 residues. CDR1 and CDR2 from the germline V gene are MNHNS and SASEGT. V dropped 10 bases and J dropped 2 bases, with 15 bases sitting between them.

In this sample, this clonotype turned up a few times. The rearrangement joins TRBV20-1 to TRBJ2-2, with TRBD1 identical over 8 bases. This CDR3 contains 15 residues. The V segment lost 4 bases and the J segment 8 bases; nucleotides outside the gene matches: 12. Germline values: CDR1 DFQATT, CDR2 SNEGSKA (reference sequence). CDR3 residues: CSATDRGAGLGELFF. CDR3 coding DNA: TGCAGTGCTACCGACAGGGGCGCAGGGCTAGGGGAGCTGTTTTTT.

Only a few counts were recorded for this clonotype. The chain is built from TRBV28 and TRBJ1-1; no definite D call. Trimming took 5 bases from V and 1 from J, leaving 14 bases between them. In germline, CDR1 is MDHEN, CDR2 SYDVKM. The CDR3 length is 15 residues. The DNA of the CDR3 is TGTGCCAGCAGTCCCCGCCGGGAGGAGAACACTGAAGCTTTCTTT. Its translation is CASSPRREENTEAFF.

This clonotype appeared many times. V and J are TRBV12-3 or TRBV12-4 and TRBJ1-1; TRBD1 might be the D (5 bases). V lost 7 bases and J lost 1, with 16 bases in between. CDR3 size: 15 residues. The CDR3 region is CASNPRGRTNTEAFF. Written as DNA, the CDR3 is TGTGCCAGCAACCCTAGGGGACGTACGAACACTGAAGCTTTCTTT.